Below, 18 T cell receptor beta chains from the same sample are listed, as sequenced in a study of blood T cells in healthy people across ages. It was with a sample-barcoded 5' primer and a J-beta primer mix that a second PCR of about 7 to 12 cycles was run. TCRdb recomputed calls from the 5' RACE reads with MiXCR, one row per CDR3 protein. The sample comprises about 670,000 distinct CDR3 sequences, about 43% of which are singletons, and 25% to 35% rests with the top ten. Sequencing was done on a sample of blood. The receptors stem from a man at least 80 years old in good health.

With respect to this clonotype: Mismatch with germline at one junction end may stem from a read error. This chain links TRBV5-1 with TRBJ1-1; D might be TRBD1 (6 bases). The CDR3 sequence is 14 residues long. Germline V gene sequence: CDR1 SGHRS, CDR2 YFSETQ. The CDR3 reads CTSSTSRGKDEAFF. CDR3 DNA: TGCACCAGCAGCACCAGCAGGGGTAAGGATGAAGCTTTCTTT.

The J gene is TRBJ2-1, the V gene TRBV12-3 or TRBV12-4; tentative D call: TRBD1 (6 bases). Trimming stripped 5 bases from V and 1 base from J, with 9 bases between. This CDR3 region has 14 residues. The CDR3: CASSRDMSYNEQFF. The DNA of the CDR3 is TGTGCCAGCAGTCGGGACATGTCCTACAATGAGCAGTTCTTC.

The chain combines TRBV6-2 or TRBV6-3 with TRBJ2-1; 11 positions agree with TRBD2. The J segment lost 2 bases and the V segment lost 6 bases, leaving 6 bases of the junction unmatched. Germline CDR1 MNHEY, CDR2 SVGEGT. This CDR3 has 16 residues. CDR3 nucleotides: TGTGCCAGCAGCCCCATAGCGGGGGGGACCTACAATGAGCAGTTCTTC. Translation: CASSPIAGGTYNEQFF.

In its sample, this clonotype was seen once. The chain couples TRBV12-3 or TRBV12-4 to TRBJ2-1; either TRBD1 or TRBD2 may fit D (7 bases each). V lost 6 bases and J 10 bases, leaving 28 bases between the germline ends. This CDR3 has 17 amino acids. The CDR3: CASSPGRGRLYAYEQFF. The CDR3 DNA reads TGTGCCAGCAGCCCAGGGAGGGGGCGACTTTACGCCTACGAGCAGTTCTTC.

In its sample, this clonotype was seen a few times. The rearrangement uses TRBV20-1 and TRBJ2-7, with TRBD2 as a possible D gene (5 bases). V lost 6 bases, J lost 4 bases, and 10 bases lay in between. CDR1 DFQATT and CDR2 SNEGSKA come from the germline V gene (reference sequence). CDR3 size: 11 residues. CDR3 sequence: CSASLAYEQYF. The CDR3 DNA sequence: TGCAGTGCCAGCCTAGCTTACGAGCAGTACTTC.

CDR3 sequence: CASSLLTSGQETQYF. CDR3 DNA sequence: TGCGCCAGCAGCTTGTTAACTAGCGGACAAGAGACCCAGTACTTC. The chain uses TRBV5-1 and TRBJ2-5; 8 nucleotides match TRBD2. The CDR3 has 15 amino acids. Looked up from germline, CDR1 is SGHRS and CDR2 is YFSETQ. Trimming removed 1 base from V and 2 bases from J; junction bases left unmatched: 4. Complete variable domain (other parts from reference TRBV5-1 and TRBJ2-5): KAGVTQTPRYLIKTRGQQVTLSCSPISGHRSVSWYQQTPGQGLQFLFEYFSETQRNKGNFPGRFSGRQFSNSRSEMNVSTLELGDSALYLCASSLLTSGQETQYFGPGTRLLVL.

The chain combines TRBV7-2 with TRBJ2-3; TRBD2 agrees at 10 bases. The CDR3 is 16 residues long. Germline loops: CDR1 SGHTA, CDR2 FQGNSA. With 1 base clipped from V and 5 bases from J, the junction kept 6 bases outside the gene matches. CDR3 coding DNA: TGTGCCAGCAGCTTAGATACTAGCGGGGTGCTAGATACGCAGTATTTT. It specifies CASSLDTSGVLDTQYF.

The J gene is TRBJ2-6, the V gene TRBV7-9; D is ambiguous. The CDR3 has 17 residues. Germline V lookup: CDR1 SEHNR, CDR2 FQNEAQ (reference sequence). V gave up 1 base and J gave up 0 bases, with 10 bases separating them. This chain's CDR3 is CASSLGRVSSGANVLTF. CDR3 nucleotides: TGTGCCAGCAGCTTAGGACGAGTGAGCTCTGGGGCCAACGTCCTGACTTTC.

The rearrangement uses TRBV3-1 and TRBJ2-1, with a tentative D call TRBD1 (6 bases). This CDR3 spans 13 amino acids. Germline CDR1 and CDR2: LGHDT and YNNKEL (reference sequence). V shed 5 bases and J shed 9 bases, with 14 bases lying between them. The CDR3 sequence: CASSSYRDSEQFF. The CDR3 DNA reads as TGTGCCAGCAGCAGCTACAGGGATAGTGAGCAGTTCTTC.

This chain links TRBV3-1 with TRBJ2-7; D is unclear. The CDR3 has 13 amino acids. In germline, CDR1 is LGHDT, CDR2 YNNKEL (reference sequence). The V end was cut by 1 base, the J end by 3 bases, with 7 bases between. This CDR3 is CASSQVAGYEQYF. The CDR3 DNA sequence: TGTGCCAGCAGCCAAGTTGCAGGCTACGAGCAGTACTTC.

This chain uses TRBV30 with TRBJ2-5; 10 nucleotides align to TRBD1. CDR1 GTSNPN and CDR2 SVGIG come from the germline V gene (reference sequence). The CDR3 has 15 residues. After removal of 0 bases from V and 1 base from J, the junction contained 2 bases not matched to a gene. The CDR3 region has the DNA TGTGCCTGGAGTGTAGGACAGGGGGTCCAAGAGACCCAGTACTTC. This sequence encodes CAWSVGQGVQETQYF. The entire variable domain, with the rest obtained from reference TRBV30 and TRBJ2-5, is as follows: SQTIHQWPATLVQPVGSPLSLECTVEGTSNPNLYWYRQAAGRGLQLLFYSVGIGQISSEVPQNLSASRPQDRQFILSSKKLLLSDSGFYLCAWSVGQGVQETQYFGPGTRLLVL.

As DNA, the CDR3 is TGTGCCAGCTCCCGGGCCGGCCTCGGGGAGACCCAGTACTTC. Residues: CASSRAGLGETQYF. The chain uses TRBV6-1 and TRBJ2-5; D gene uncertain. Trimming removed 8 bases at V and 5 bases at J, with 18 bases between. Germline CDR1 reads MNHNS; CDR2 reads SASEGT. This CDR3 spans 14 amino acids.

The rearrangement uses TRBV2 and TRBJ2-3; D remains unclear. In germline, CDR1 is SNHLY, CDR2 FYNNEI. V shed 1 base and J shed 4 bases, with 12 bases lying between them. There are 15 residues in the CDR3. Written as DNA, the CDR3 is TGTGCCAGCAGTGAAGACGGTAGATCAGCAGATACGCAGTATTTT. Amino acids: CASSEDGRSADTQYF.

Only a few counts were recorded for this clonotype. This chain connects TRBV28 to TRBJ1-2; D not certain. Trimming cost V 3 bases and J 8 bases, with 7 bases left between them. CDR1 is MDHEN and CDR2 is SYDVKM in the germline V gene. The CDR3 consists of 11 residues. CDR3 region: CASSLQGGYTF. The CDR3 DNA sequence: TGTGCCAGCAGTTTGCAAGGCGGCTACACCTTC.

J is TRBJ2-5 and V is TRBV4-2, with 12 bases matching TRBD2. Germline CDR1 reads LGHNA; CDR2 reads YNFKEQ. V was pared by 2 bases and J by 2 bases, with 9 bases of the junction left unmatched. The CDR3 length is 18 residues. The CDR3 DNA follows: TGTGCCAGCAGCCAATCGCCACTAGCGGGGGGACTACAAGAGACCCAGTACTTC. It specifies CASSQSPLAGGLQETQYF.

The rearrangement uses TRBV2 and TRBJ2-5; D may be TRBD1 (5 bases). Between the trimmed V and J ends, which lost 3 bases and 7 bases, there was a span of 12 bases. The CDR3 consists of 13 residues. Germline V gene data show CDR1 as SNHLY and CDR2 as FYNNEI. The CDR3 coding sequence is TGTGCCAGCAGTGAGGCCCCTCAGGGGACCCAGTACTTC. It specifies CASSEAPQGTQYF.

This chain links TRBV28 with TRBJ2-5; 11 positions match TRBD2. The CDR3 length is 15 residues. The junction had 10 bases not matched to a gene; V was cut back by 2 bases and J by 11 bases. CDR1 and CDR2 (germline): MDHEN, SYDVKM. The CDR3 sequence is CASSLITSGRRVQYF. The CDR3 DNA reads TGTGCCAGCAGTTTAATAACTAGCGGGAGAAGGGTGCAGTACTTC.

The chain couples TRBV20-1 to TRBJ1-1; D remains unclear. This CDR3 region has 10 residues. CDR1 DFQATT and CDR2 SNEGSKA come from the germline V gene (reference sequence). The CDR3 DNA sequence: TGCGTTTTCAGAGCCACTGAAGCTTTCTTT. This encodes CVFRATEAFF.